This passage covers 30 T cell receptor beta chains from one sample sequenced in a study of blood T cell repertoires in COVID-19. Sequenced by immunoSEQ multiplex PCR; TCRdb stores in-frame clones only, minus some. Here the sample spans roughly 100,000 clones, roughly 87% being singletons. Sequenced: peripheral blood. These receptor sequences come from a woman aged 45-59 years with COVID-19, enrolled during active disease.

The chain is built from TRBV28 and TRBJ1-5; D is perhaps TRBD1 (5 bases). CDR1 and CDR2 (germline): MDHEN, SYDVKM. V lost 3 bases and J lost 5, with 14 bases in between. This CDR3 comprises 15 residues. The CDR3 DNA reads TGTGCCAGCAGTTTGGGGGGGTCCCTGGATCAGCCCCAGCATTTT. This sequence encodes CASSLGGSLDQPQHF.

J is TRBJ2-5 and V is TRBV10-2; no clear D. The CDR3 extends over 12 amino acids. The germline V gene encodes CDR1 WSHSY and CDR2 SAAADI. Deletions cut 1 base from V and 5 bases from J, with 5 bases between. The CDR3 DNA reads TGCGCCAGCAGTGAGTTCGTCGAGACCCAGTACTTC. Protein sequence: CASSEFVETQYF.

J is TRBJ2-1 and V is TRBV3-1 (or the pseudogene TRBV3-2); 12 nucleotides agree with TRBD2. The V segment lost 4 bases and the J segment 5 bases; nucleotides outside the gene matches: 6. In germline, CDR1 is LGHDT, CDR2 YNNKEL (reference sequence). The length of the CDR3 is 16 residues. This CDR3 reads CASSLLAGGPHNEQFF. CDR3 DNA: TGTGCCAGCAGCCTTCTAGCGGGGGGGCCCCACAATGAGCAGTTCTTC.

This chain uses TRBV24-1 with TRBJ2-1; the match to TRBD1 covers 7 bases. Germline CDR1 KGHDR, CDR2 SFDVKD. The CDR3 totals 18 residues. The trim removed 5 bases at V and 5 bases at J, leaving 17 bases unmatched. CDR3 DNA: TGTGCCACCAGTGCCGGTTCACTCACAGGGGCGAGAGACAATGAGCAGTTCTTC. Translating gives CATSAGSLTGARDNEQFF.

With regard to this clone: Different DNA sequences within this sample yield the same CDR3. The V and J genes are TRBV27 and TRBJ2-3; D is undetermined. V was pared by 5 bases and J by 0 bases, with 6 bases between. The CDR3 is made up of 13 amino acids. Germline V CDR1 and CDR2: MNHEY, SMNVEV (reference sequence). CDR3: CASSLPSTDTQYF. CDR3 nucleotide sequence: TGTGCCAGCAGTCTACCTAGCACAGATACGCAGTATTTT.

This chain connects TRBV7-9 to TRBJ1-4; no definite D call. V was trimmed by 3 bases and J by 8 bases, leaving 13 bases between them. The CDR3 extends over 14 amino acids. Germline V gives CDR1 SEHNR, CDR2 FQNEAQ (reference sequence). The CDR3 is CASSFYGGGEKLFF. In DNA, the CDR3 is TGTGCCAGCAGCTTTTATGGAGGTGGGGAAAAACTGTTTTTT. The full variable domain, with the rest looked up from reference TRBV7-9 and TRBJ1-4, is DTGVSQNPRHKITKRGQNVTFRCDPISEHNRLYWYRQTLGQGPEFLTYFQNEAQLEKSRLLSDRFSAERPKGSFSTLEIQRTEQGDSAMYLCASSFYGGGEKLFFGSGTQLSVL.

This clone was observed a few times. The genes are TRBV4-3 and TRBJ2-7; 7 positions agree with TRBD2. V shed 4 bases and J 2 bases; nucleotides not matched to a gene: 5. CDR1 is LGHNA and CDR2 is YSLEER in the germline V gene. The CDR3 extends over 14 amino acids. The chain's CDR3 is CASSPWEGPYEQYF. In DNA form, the CDR3 reads TGCGCCAGCAGCCCGTGGGAGGGCCCCTACGAGCAGTACTTC.

The V and J genes are TRBV4-1 and TRBJ1-5; D uncertain. V was clipped by 3 bases and J by 7 bases, with 10 bases between them. The CDR3 loop spans 13 amino acids. In germline, CDR1 is MGHRA, CDR2 YSYEKL. CDR3 sequence (DNA): TGCGCCAGCAGCCATCAGCCGGGACAGCCCCAGCATTTT. Protein sequence: CASSHQPGQPQHF.

This chain links TRBV9 with TRBJ1-3; D perhaps matches TRBD1 (6 bases). From germline, CDR1 is SGDLS and CDR2 YYNGEE. The length of the CDR3 is 14 residues. V shed 1 base and J shed 6 bases, with 11 bases lying between them. The CDR3 region is CASSVQGLENTIYF. The CDR3 bases are TGTGCCAGCAGCGTACAGGGGTTGGAAAACACCATATATTTT.

The genes are TRBV5-1 and TRBJ1-1; no clear D. The length of the CDR3 is 14 residues. Germline values: CDR1 SGHRS, CDR2 YFSETQ. V was cut by 0 bases and J by 6 bases, with 12 bases left in between. CDR3 nucleotides: TGCGCCAGCAGCTTGGCATCAAACGGGGCTGAAGCTTTCTTT. It translates to CASSLASNGAEAFF.

The chain recombines TRBV3-1 (or the pseudogene TRBV3-2) with TRBJ1-2, with TRBD1 matching over 7 bases. Germline assignment: CDR1 LGHDT and CDR2 YNNKEL (reference sequence). V lost 4 bases and J lost 6; bases outside the gene matches: 14. The CDR3 spans 16 residues. The CDR3, as DNA: TGTGCCAGCAGCCTCCAAACCGAGTACAGGGGAAATGGCTACACCTTC. Its protein is CASSLQTEYRGNGYTF.

As to this clone: Other DNA sequences in the same sample also yield this CDR3. The genes are TRBV24-1 and TRBJ1-5, with no clear D. Germline values: CDR1 KGHDR, CDR2 SFDVKD. Trimming removed 1 base from V and 7 bases from J, with 4 bases in between. The CDR3 has 12 residues. The CDR3 DNA is TGTGCCACCAGTGATTTTGGCCAGCCCCAGCATTTT. Translation: CATSDFGQPQHF.

The J gene is TRBJ2-3, the V gene TRBV10-3, with D unresolved. This CDR3 has 12 amino acids. Germline V gene lookup returns CDR1 ENHRY and CDR2 SYGVKD. V was clipped by 6 bases and J by 6 bases, with 10 bases between them. For the CDR3, the DNA is TGTGCCATCAGGGGCTCCTTGGATACGCAGTATTTT. Translated, it gives CAIRGSLDTQYF.

The gene calls are TRBV28 and TRBJ2-7; the D call may be TRBD1 or TRBD2 (5 bases each). Germline assignment: CDR1 MDHEN and CDR2 SYDVKM. This CDR3 comprises 11 residues. V was clipped by 10 bases and J by 6 bases, with 13 bases between them. This CDR3 is CAIRGAIEQYF. CDR3 sequence (DNA): TGTGCCATCAGAGGGGCAATCGAGCAGTACTTC. The full variable domain, completed using reference TRBV28 and TRBJ2-7, is DVKVTQSSRYLVKRTGEKVFLECVQDMDHENMFWYRQDPGLGLRLIYFSYDVKMKEKGDIPEGYSVSREKKERFSLILESASTNQTSMYLCAIRGAIEQYFGPGTRLTVT.

This clone was counted once. V and J are TRBV11-3 and TRBJ2-1; 10 positions match TRBD1. Germline lookup yields CDR1 SGHNT and CDR2 YENEEA. The CDR3 has 15 amino acids. V shed 4 bases and J 2 bases; nucleotides not matched to a gene: 2. The chain's CDR3 is CASSSGTGAYNEQFF. The CDR3 DNA is TGTGCCAGCAGCTCCGGGACAGGGGCCTACAATGAGCAGTTCTTC. The whole variable domain, remainder taken from reference TRBV11-3 and TRBJ2-1, is EAGVVQSPRYKIIEKKQPVAFWCNPISGHNTLYWYLQNLGQGPELLIRYENEEAVDDSQLPKDRFSAERLKGVDSTLKIQPAELGDSAVYLCASSSGTGAYNEQFFGPGTRLTVL.

This sequence joins TRBV27 and TRBJ1-1; D might be TRBD1 (6 bases). Germline V gene lookup returns CDR1 MNHEY and CDR2 SMNVEV (reference sequence). The CDR3 totals 19 residues. Deletions cut 4 bases from V and 1 base from J, with 25 bases between. CDR3 sequence (DNA): TGTGCCAGCAGTTCACCGCCCCCCTTTTTGACAGGTAGGAACACTGAAGCTTTCTTT. Protein sequence: CASSSPPPFLTGRNTEAFF.

This clone was counted a single time. The rearrangement uses TRBV5-1 and TRBJ1-1; tentatively, D is TRBD1 (5 bases). CDR1 and CDR2 (germline): SGHRS, YFSETQ. The CDR3 consists of 16 residues. V lost 3 bases and J lost 3, with 18 bases in between. The CDR3 DNA reads TGCGCCAGCAGCTACCGGGTCCAGGGTACGGACACTGAAGCTTTCTTT. This translates into CASSYRVQGTDTEAFF.

The rearrangement joins TRBV6-2 or TRBV6-3 to TRBJ2-7, with 13 bases matching TRBD2. Germline V CDR1 and CDR2: MNHEY, SVGEGT. V trimming: 0 bases; J trimming: 5 bases; junction bases outside the gene matches: 13. The CDR3 contains 19 residues. For the CDR3, the DNA is TGTGCCAGCAGTTACTCGACTAGCGGGGGGCTTACTCTAATCCACGAGCAGTACTTC. This encodes CASSYSTSGGLTLIHEQYF.

This CDR3 reads CASSPGQGNYGYTF. CDR3 nucleotides: TGCGCCAGCAGCCCCGGACAGGGGAACTATGGCTACACCTTC. The chain uses TRBV5-1 and TRBJ1-2, with 9 bases identical to TRBD1. Trimming cost V 4 bases and J 2 bases; bases outside gene matches: 3. Looked up from germline, CDR1 is SGHRS and CDR2 is YFSETQ. The CDR3 spans 14 residues.

The chain combines TRBV2 with TRBJ2-7, with 10 bases lining up with TRBD1. The CDR3 length is 13 residues. V gave up 6 bases and J gave up 3 bases; unmatched junction bases: 2. The V gene's germline CDR1 is SNHLY and CDR2 FYNNEI. In DNA form, the CDR3 reads TGTGCCAGCAGCGGACAGGGGGGCTACGAGCAGTACTTC. Translation: CASSGQGGYEQYF.

CDR3 amino acids: CASSFSNEQFF. As DNA, the CDR3 is TGTGCCAGCAGCTTCAGCAATGAGCAGTTCTTC. V is TRBV14 and J is TRBJ2-1; D remains ambiguous. CDR3 length equals 11 residues. Per germline, CDR1 SGHDN and CDR2 FVKESK. Trimming stripped 5 bases from V and 6 bases from J, with 5 bases between.

J is TRBJ1-1 and V is TRBV19; TRBD1 might be the D (5 bases). V lost 5 bases and J 3 bases, leaving 16 bases between the germline ends. Germline loops: CDR1 LNHDA, CDR2 SQIVND (reference sequence). This CDR3 is built from 15 residues. The CDR3 loop is CASSPGAAGYTEAFF. The CDR3 DNA reads TGTGCCAGTAGTCCCGGGGCGGCGGGGTACACTGAAGCTTTCTTT.

V and J are TRBV5-1 and TRBJ1-1; 8 bases agree with TRBD1. This CDR3 is built from 15 residues. V was pared by 0 bases and J by 1 base, with 2 bases of the junction left unmatched. Germline V gene sequence: CDR1 SGHRS, CDR2 YFSETQ. As DNA, the CDR3 is TGCGCCAGCAGCTTGGGGACAGGGCCGAACACTGAAGCTTTCTTT. This sequence encodes CASSLGTGPNTEAFF.

The CDR3: CASSPSRTSGGTATGELFF. CDR3 DNA sequence: TGCGCCAGCAGCCCCTCTCGGACTAGCGGGGGTACAGCGACCGGGGAGCTGTTTTTT. The chain has TRBV5-1 and TRBJ2-2; 13 positions agree with TRBD2. V was pared by 4 bases and J by 5 bases, with 14 bases of the junction left unmatched. This CDR3 comprises 19 residues. CDR1 is SGHRS and CDR2 is YFSETQ in the germline V gene.

The CDR3 sequence: CASGRGDATNEKLFF. The CDR3, as DNA: TGCGCCAGCGGGAGGGGGGATGCAACTAATGAAAAACTGTTTTTT. The V call is TRBV4-1, the J call TRBJ1-4, with a weak D call TRBD1 (6 bases). Trimming shortened V by 8 bases and J by 0 bases, and 13 bases separated the two germline ends. Germline CDR1 MGHRA, CDR2 YSYEKL. This CDR3 contains 15 residues.

The chain recombines TRBV11-2 with TRBJ2-1; D possibly corresponds to TRBD1 (6 bases). The CDR3 totals 17 residues. V lost 0 bases, J lost 6 bases, and 18 bases lay in between. CDR1 is SGHAT, CDR2 FQNNGV, per germline. The CDR3 bases are TGTGCCAGCAGCTTAGATTCAAGGTGGGGGACACTCAATGAGCAGTTCTTC. Residues: CASSLDSRWGTLNEQFF.

The chain links TRBV7-9 to TRBJ2-3; 10 bases are shared with TRBD2. The ends lost 1 base at V and 5 bases at J; junction bases unmatched: 3. The germline CDR1 and CDR2 sequences are SEHNR and FQNEAQ (reference sequence). The CDR3 contains 15 residues. DNA of the CDR3: TGTGCCAGCAGCTTAGGGACTAGCGGTGGAGATACGCAGTATTTT. This sequence encodes CASSLGTSGGDTQYF.

This chain links TRBV12-5 with TRBJ2-7; 7 nucleotides line up with TRBD1. The trim removed 4 bases at V and 6 bases at J, leaving 12 bases unmatched. This CDR3 has 15 residues. The germline gives CDR1 LGHNT, CDR2 FRNRAP. The CDR3 reads CASGWGTDLRSEQYF. The CDR3 DNA reads as TGTGCTAGTGGTTGGGGGACAGACCTGCGGTCCGAGCAGTACTTC.

The chain is built from TRBV30 and TRBJ2-6; 8 nucleotides line up with TRBD2. Trimming took 2 bases from V and 5 from J; bases not matched to a gene: 5. Germline V gene data show CDR1 as GTSNPN and CDR2 as SVGIG (reference sequence). CDR3 size: 15 residues. CDR3 in amino acids: CAWSLSGDRANVLTF. In DNA form, the CDR3 reads TGTGCCTGGAGTCTTAGCGGGGATAGGGCCAACGTCCTGACTTTC.

V gene TRBV12-5 combines with J gene TRBJ1-6; TRBD1 agrees at 7 bases. The CDR3 covers 15 residues. The V segment lost 5 bases and the J segment 7 bases; nucleotides outside the gene matches: 8. Per germline, CDR1 LGHNT and CDR2 FRNRAP. The CDR3 bases are TGTGCTAGTGGTAAACACCAGGGGGAGAATTCACCCCTCCACTTT. Translated: CASGKHQGENSPLHF. Filled out from reference TRBV12-5 and TRBJ1-6, the complete variable domain reads DARVTQTPRHKVTEMGQEVTMRCQPILGHNTVFWYRQTMMQGLELLAYFRNRAPLDDSGMPKDRFSAEMPDATLATLKIQPSEPRDSAVYFCASGKHQGENSPLHFGNGTRLTVT.